This T cell receptor beta chain originates from a study of T cells in Graves' hyperthyroidism and ophthalmopathy. Study outcomes and limitations: Most expanded thyroid clonotypes above 0.001 recurred in blood. A model built on 13 V-J features separated ophthalmopathy from stable hyperthyroidism.

This CDR3 spans 13 amino acids. V was pared by 4 bases and J by 1 base, with 7 bases between. The germline V gene encodes CDR1 LNHNV and CDR2 YYDKDF (reference sequence). Amplification yielded TCR beta CDR3 regions, with RNA transcripts as the source. When the TCR CDR3 underwent first-round RT-PCR, the HTBI primer set was used. MiXCR was run by TCRdb on the multiplex PCR reads, yielding one entry per CDR3 protein. Of hundreds of thousands of distinct CDR3 sequences in the sample, approximately 40% were seen once. These patients, aged 18 to 65, had recently diagnosed hyperthyroidism lasting under 2 months. The study left out patients who had uncontrolled infection, other autoimmune disease, pregnancy or lactation. This clonotype was seen repeatedly, ten times or more. The antigen remains unidentified.

This chain joins TRBV15 and TRBJ1-1, with no clear D. The source of this sequence is a man aged 18 to 35 with Graves' hyperthyroidism. Sequenced: blood. The CDR3 protein is CATSKNRNTEAFF. The CDR3 bases are TGTGCCACCAGCAAAAACCGGAACACTGAAGCTTTCTTT.